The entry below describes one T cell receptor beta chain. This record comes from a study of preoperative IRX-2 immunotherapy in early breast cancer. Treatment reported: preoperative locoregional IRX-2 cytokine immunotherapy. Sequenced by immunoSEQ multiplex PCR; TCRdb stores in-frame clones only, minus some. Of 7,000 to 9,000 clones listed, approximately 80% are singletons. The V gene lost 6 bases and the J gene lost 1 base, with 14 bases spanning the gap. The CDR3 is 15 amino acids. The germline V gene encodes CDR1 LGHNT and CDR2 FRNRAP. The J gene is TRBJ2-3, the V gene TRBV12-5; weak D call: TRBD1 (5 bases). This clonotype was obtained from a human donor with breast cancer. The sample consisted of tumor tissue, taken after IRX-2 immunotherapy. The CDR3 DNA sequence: TGTGCTAGTGGCCCCCAGGGCTATGGCACAGATACGCAGTATTTT. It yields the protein CASGPQGYGTDTQYF.